These T cell receptor beta chains were read from a single sample in a study of graft-versus-host responses after intestinal transplantation. These receptors' antigens are unknown. Measured with immunoSEQ multiplex PCR; TCRdb has only the in-frame clones, and not every one. This sample yields roughly 90,000 clones, of which about 87% are seen a single time; 0.28% belongs to the top ten. The specimen was unstimulated CD4+ T cells sorted from spleen or lymph node cells, collected before transplant. Receptors originate from a human donor who was the organ donor for an intestinal transplant. Each CDR3 is given with its conserved first and last residue. The D gene is left open where the match is weak. Size is omitted from some rows. Given values are once, few, many or a class for expanded clones.

TRBD1	TRBV5-6	15	TRBJ1-4	once	TGTGCCAGCAGCTTATCCGGGACAGCCACCGAAAAACTGTTTTTT	CASSLSGTATEKLFF
TRBD2	TRBV2	14	TRBJ2-1	NA	TGTGCCAGCCATAGCGGGGGGGCAGGGTCGGAGCAGTTCTTC	CASHSGGAGSEQFF
NA	TRBV28	12	TRBJ1-4	NA	TGTGCCAGCCGGACAGTGAATGAAAAACTGTTTTTT	CASRTVNEKLFF
TRBD1	TRBV11-2	16	TRBJ2-1	NA	TGTGCCAGCAGCTCATACCCAGGGGGCTTAGACAATGAGCAGTTCTTC	CASSSYPGGLDNEQFF
NA	TRBV7-3	13	TRBJ2-5	NA	TGTGCCAGCAGCCAGGGAAACCAAGAGACCCAGTACTTC	CASSQGNQETQYF
TRBD1	TRBV28	15	TRBJ1-2	NA	TGTGCCAGCAGTTTAAACAGGGGGGTAATCTATGGCTACACCTTC	CASSLNRGVIYGYTF
TRBD1	TRBV28	15	TRBJ1-5	once	TGTGCCAGCAGTTTTACAGGGGTCTCATCGCGGCCCCAGCATTTT	CASSFTGVSSRPQHF
NA	TRBV27	14	TRBJ2-7	NA	TGTGCCAGCAGGAAACAGGGTCTCTCCTACGAGCAGTACTTC	CASRKQGLSYEQYF
TRBD1	TRBV15	14	TRBJ2-5	NA	TGTGCCACCAGCAGAGACAGGGGGCAAGAGACCCAGTACTTC	CATSRDRGQETQYF
TRBD1	TRBV11-3	12	TRBJ1-1	NA	TGTGCCAGCAGCTCAGGGGGCACTGAAGCTTTCTTT	CASSSGGTEAFF
TRBD1	TRBV28	13	TRBJ2-7	NA	TGTGCCAGCAGGCCGGGACAGGGTGGCGAGCAGTACTTC	CASRPGQGGEQYF
TRBD1	TRBV5-4	13	TRBJ1-1	NA	TGTGCCAGCAGCCGGGACAGGAACACTGAAGCTTTCTTT	CASSRDRNTEAFF
TRBD1	TRBV28	17	TRBJ1-4	NA	TGTGCCAGCAGTTGGACCAGGGGGACAGTTACGGGGGAAAAACTGTTTTTT	CASSWTRGTVTGEKLFF
TRBD1	TRBV6-1	14	TRBJ2-4	NA	TGTGCCAGCCAGACAGGGGTAGACAAAAACATTCAGTACTTC	CASQTGVDKNIQYF
TRBD1	TRBV7-2	14	TRBJ2-5	NA	TGTGCCAGCAGCTTTTTTGGGACAGAAGAGACCCAGTACTTC	CASSFFGTEETQYF
TRBD1	TRBV5-1	15	TRBJ2-2	NA	TGCGCCAGCAGCTTGGGGGACAGGGAGTCCGGGGAGCTGTTTTTT	CASSLGDRESGELFF
NA	TRBV7-6	15	TRBJ1-3	NA	TGTGCCAGCAGTCCTCGGGGTTTCTCTGGAAACACCATATATTTT	CASSPRGFSGNTIYF
NA	TRBV6-5	14	TRBJ1-5	few	TGTGCCAGCAGCCCCGGACTGAACAATCAGCCCCAGCATTTT	CASSPGLNNQPQHF
NA	TRBV5-1	14	TRBJ1-6	NA	TGCGCCAGCAGAACGGAGGCTATTGGGTCACCCCTCCACTTT	CASRTEAIGSPLHF
NA	TRBV27	14	TRBJ1-2	once	TGTGCCAGCAGTGGTCCGGGACACTACTATGGCTACACCTTC	CASSGPGHYYGYTF